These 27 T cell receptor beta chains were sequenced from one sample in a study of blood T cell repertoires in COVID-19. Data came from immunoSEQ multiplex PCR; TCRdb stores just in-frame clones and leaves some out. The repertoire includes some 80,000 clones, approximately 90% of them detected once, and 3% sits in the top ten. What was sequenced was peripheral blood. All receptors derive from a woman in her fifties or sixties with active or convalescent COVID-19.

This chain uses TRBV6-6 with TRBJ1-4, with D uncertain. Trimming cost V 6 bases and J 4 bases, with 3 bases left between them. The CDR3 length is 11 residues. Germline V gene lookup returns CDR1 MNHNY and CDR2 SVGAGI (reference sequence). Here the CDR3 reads CASSYNEKLFF. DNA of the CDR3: TGTGCCAGCAGCTATAATGAAAAACTGTTTTTT.

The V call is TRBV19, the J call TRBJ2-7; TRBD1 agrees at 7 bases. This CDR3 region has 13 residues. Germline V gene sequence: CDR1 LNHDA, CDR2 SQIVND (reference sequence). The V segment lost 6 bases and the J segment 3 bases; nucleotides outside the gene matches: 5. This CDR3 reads CASSRTGIYEQYF. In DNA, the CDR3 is TGTGCCAGTAGCAGGACAGGTATCTACGAGCAGTACTTC.

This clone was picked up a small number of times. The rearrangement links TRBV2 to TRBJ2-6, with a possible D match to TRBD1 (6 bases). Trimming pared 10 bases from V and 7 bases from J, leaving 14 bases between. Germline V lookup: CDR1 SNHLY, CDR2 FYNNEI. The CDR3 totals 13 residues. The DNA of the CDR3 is TGTGCCACCAACAGGGAGAGCGCCAACGTCCTGACTTTC. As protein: CATNRESANVLTF.

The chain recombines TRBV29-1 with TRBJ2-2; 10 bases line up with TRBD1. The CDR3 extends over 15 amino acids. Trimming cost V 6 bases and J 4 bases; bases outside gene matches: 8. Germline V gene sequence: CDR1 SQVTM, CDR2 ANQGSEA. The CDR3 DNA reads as TGCAGCGTCCAGCTCGGGACAGGGGTCACCGGGGAGCTGTTTTTT. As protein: CSVQLGTGVTGELFF.

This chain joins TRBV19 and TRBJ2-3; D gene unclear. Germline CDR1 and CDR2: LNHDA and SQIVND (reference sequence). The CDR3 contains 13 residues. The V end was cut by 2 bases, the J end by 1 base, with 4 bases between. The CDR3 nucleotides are TGTGCCAGTAGTATACTCGGCACAGATACGCAGTATTTT. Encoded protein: CASSILGTDTQYF.

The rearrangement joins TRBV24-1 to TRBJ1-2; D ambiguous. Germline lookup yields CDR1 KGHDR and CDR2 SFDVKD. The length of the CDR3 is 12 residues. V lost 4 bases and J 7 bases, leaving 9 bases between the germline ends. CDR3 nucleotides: TGTGCCACCAGTGAAGTCGGAGGTGGCTACACCTTC. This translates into CATSEVGGGYTF.

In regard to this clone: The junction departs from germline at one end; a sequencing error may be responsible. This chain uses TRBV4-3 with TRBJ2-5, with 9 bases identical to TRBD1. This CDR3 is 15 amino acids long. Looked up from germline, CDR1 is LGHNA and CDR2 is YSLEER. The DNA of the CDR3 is TGCGCCAGCAGCCAAGATGGGACAGGGTGGTCCGCTTCCCACTTC. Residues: CASSQDGTGWSASHF.

CDR3 nucleotides: TGTGCCAGCAGCGATACTAGCACAGATACGCAGTATTTT. This codes for CASSDTSTDTQYF. This sequence joins TRBV2 and TRBJ2-3; D ambiguous. Trimming removed 6 bases from V and 0 bases from J, with 7 bases in between. The V gene's germline CDR1 is SNHLY and CDR2 FYNNEI. This CDR3 contains 13 residues.

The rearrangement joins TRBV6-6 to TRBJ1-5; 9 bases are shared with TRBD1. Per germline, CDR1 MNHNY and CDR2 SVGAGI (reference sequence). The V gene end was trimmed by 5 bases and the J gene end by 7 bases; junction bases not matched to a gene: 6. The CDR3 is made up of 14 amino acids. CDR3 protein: CASSTGGALQPQHF. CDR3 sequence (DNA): TGTGCCAGCAGTACAGGGGGCGCTTTACAGCCCCAGCATTTT.

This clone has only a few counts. The CDR3 sequence is CAWSGQTGSPLHF. CDR3 sequence (DNA): TGTGCCTGGAGTGGGCAAACGGGGTCACCCCTCCACTTT. V gene TRBV30 combines with J gene TRBJ1-6; no clear D gene. The CDR3 sequence is 13 residues long. CDR1 is GTSNPN and CDR2 is SVGIG in the germline V gene (reference sequence). The V gene lost 1 base and the J gene lost 10 bases, with 11 bases spanning the gap.

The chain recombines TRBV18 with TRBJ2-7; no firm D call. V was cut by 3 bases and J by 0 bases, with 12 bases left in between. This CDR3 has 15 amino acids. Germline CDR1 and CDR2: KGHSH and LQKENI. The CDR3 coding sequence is TGTGCCAGCTCACCTCCGGTACAGAACTCCTACGAGCAGTACTTC. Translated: CASSPPVQNSYEQYF.

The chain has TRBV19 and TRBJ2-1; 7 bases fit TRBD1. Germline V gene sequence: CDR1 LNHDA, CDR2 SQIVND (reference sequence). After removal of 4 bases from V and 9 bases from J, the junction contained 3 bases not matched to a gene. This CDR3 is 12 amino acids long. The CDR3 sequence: CASSTYRGEQFF. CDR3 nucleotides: TGTGCCAGTAGTACCTACAGGGGTGAGCAGTTCTTC.

Here the CDR3 reads CASRIRGGAGANVLTF. The CDR3, as DNA: TGTGCCAGCAGAATCCGGGGGGGCGCTGGGGCCAACGTCCTGACTTTC. The chain links TRBV28 to TRBJ2-6; 8 bases line up with TRBD2. Trimming removed 6 bases from V and 2 bases from J; junction bases left unmatched: 6. The CDR3 is 16 amino acids. Per the germline V gene, CDR1 is MDHEN and CDR2 is SYDVKM.

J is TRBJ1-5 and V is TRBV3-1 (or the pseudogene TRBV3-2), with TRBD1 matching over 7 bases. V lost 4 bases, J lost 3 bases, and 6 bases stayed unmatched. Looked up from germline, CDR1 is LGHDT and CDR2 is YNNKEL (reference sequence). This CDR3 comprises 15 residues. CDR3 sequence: CASSRRTGPNQPQHF. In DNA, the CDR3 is TGTGCCAGCAGCCGCCGGACAGGACCCAATCAGCCCCAGCATTTT.

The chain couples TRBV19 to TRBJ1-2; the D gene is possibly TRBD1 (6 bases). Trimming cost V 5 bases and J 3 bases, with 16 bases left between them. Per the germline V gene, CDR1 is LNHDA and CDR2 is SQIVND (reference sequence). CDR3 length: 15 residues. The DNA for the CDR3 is TGTGCCAGTAGTTCCCGGACAGCGTCGGACTATGGCTACACCTTC. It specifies CASSSRTASDYGYTF.

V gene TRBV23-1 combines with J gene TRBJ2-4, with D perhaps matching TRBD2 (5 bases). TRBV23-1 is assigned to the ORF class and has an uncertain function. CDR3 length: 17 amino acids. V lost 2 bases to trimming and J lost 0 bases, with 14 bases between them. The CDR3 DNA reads TGCGCCAGCAGTCAAGGAGGAGGACTGCCAGCCAAAAACATTCAGTACTTC. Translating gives CASSQGGGLPAKNIQYF.

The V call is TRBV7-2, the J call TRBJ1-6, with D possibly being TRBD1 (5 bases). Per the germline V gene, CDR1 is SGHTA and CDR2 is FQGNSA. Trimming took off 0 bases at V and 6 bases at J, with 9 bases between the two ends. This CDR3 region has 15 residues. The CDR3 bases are TGTGCCAGCAGCTTAGCGATGGGGGGTAATTCACCCCTCCACTTT. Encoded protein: CASSLAMGGNSPLHF.

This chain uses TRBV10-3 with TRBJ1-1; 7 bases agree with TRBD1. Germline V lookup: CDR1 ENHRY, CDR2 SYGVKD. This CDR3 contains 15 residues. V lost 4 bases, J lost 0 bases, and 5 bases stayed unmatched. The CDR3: CAISVVTGMNTEAFF. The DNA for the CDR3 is TGTGCCATCAGTGTAGTGACAGGGATGAACACTGAAGCTTTCTTT.

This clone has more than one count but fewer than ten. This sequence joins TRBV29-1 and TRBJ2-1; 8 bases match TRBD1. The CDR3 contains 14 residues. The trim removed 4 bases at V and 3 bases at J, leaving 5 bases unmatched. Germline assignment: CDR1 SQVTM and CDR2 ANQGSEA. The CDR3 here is CSVAGGTGYNEQFF. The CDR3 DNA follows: TGCAGCGTTGCTGGGGGGACAGGCTACAATGAGCAGTTCTTC.

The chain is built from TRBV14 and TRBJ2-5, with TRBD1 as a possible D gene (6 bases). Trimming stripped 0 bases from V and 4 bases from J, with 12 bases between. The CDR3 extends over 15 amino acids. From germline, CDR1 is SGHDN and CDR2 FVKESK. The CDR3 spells CASSQDLARGETQYF. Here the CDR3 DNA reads TGTGCCAGCAGCCAAGATCTGGCCAGGGGAGAGACCCAGTACTTC.

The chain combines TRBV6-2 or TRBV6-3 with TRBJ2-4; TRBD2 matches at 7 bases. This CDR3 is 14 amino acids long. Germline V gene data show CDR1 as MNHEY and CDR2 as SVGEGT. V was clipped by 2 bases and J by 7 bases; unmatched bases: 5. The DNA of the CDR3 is TGTGCCAGCAGTTACGGGGGAGGGCTTAACATTCAGTACTTC. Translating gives CASSYGGGLNIQYF.

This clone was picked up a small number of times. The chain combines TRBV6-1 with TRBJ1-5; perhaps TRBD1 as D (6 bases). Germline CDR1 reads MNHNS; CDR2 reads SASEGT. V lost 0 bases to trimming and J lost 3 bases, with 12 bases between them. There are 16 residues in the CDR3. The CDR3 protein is CASSEAQGTINQPQHF. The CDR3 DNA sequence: TGTGCCAGCAGTGAAGCGCAGGGGACGATCAATCAGCCCCAGCATTTT.

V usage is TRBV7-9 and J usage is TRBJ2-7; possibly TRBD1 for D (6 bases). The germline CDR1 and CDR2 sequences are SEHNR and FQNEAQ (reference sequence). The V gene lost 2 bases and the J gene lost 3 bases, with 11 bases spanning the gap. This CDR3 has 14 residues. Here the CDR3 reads CASSLQGRSYEQYF. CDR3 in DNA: TGTGCCAGCAGCTTACAGGGGAGAAGCTACGAGCAGTACTTC.

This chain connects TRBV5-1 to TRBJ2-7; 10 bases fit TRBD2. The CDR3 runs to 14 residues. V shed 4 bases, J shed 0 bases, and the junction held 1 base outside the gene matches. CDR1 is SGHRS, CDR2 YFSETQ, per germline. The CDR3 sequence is CASSRTSGSYEQYF. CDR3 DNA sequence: TGCGCCAGCAGCAGGACTAGCGGCTCCTACGAGCAGTACTTC.

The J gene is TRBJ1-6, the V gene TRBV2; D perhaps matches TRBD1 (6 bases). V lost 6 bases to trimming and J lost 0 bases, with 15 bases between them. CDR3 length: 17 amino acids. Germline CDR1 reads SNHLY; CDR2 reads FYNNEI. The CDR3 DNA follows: TGTGCCAGCAGCCGAGACAGGCCGAGCTCCTATAATTCACCCCTCCACTTT. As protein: CASSRDRPSSYNSPLHF.

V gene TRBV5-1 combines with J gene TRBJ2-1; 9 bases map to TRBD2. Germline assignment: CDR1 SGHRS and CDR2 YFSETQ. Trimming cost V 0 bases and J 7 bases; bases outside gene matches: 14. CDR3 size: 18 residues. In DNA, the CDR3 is TGCGCCAGCAGCTTGGAGCGTTGGAGCGGGGGGCATGCTAATGAGCAGTTCTTC. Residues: CASSLERWSGGHANEQFF. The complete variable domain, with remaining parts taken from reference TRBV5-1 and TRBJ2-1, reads KAGVTQTPRYLIKTRGQQVTLSCSPISGHRSVSWYQQTPGQGLQFLFEYFSETQRNKGNFPGRFSGRQFSNSRSEMNVSTLELGDSALYLCASSLERWSGGHANEQFFGPGTRLTVL.

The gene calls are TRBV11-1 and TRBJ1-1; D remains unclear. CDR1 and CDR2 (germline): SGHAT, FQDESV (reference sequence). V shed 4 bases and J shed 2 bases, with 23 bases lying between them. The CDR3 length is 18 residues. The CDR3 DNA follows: TGTGCCAGCAGCTCAGCCGTGGTGGGAGGGCAGACAAACACTGAAGCTTTCTTT. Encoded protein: CASSSAVVGGQTNTEAFF.